This T cell receptor beta chain was recorded in a study of blood T cell dynamics during melanoma immunotherapy. CDR1 is LNHNV and CDR2 is YYDKDF in the germline V gene (reference sequence). The CDR3 sequence is 17 residues long. Trimming cost V 5 bases and J 3 bases, with 22 bases left between them. Time point noted: pre-treatment baseline. Blood was drawn before treatment and at week 3 after checkpoint blockade. Disease control meant complete response, partial response or stable disease at 12 weeks. No patient had earlier systemic cancer treatment, concurrent immunosuppressants, or another active cancer. Every bulk PBMC sample received the same 350 ng of DNA. Assay: immunoSEQ multiplex PCR; the TCRdb copy retains only in-frame clones and omits some. Of about 8,500 clones in the sample, roughly four fifths are singletons; the top ten hold 1% to 1.5%.

J is TRBJ1-2 and V is TRBV15; D gene unclear. The sequence was collected from a human donor with melanoma. The source material was blood, sampled from a patient treated with checkpoint blockade. In DNA form, the CDR3 reads TGTGCCACCAGCTACGACTTTCGAGACGGTCGTGACTATGGCTACACCTTC. Translation: CATSYDFRDGRDYGYTF.